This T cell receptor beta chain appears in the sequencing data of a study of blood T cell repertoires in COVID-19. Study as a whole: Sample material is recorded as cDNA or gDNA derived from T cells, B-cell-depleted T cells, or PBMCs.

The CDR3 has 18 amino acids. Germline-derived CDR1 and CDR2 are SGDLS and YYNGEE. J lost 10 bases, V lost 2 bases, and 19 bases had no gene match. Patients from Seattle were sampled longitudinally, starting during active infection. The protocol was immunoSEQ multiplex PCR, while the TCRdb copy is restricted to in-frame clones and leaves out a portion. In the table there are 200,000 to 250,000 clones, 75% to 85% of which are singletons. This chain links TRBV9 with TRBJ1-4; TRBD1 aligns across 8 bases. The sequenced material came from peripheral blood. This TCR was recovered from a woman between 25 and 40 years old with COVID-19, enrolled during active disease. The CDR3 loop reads CASSVDPDRGPSGGKLFF. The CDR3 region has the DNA TGTGCCAGCAGCGTCGACCCTGACAGGGGTCCTTCGGGTGGAAAACTGTTTTTT.